These 27 T cell receptor beta chains were sequenced from one sample in a study of identical twins. TCRdb reprocessed the 5' RACE reads via MiXCR and lists one record per CDR3 protein. Of 200,000 to 250,000 distinct CDR3 sequences detected, roughly a tenth appear once; the ten largest clones hold more than 8.5%. The specimen was memory T cells sorted from blood. The receptors here all came from a man aged 45-65 years in good health.

The table lists this clonotype with many counts. The chain couples TRBV3-1 to TRBJ2-6, with 7 nucleotides matching TRBD1. This CDR3 has 18 amino acids. The junction had 5 bases not matched to a gene; V was cut back by 0 bases and J by 0 bases. Germline V lookup: CDR1 LGHDT, CDR2 YNNKEL (reference sequence). The CDR3 spells CASSQEGTARSGANVLTF. In DNA, the CDR3 is TGTGCCAGCAGCCAAGAGGGGACAGCCCGCTCTGGGGCCAACGTCCTGACTTTC.

At least ten counts were recorded for this clonotype. The chain uses TRBV5-1 and TRBJ1-1, with TRBD1 matching 8 bases. CDR1 is SGHRS, CDR2 YFSETQ, per germline. This CDR3 is built from 14 residues. Trimming cost V 4 bases and J 1 base; bases outside gene matches: 3. CDR3 sequence reads: CASSSRGQNTEAFF. The CDR3, as DNA: TGCGCCAGCAGCAGCAGGGGGCAGAACACTGAAGCTTTCTTT.

CDR3 sequence: CASSLAGTGANEQFF. The CDR3 region has the DNA TGTGCCAGCAGCTTGGCCGGGACAGGAGCCAATGAGCAGTTCTTC. The chain recombines TRBV5-6 with TRBJ2-1; TRBD1 matches 8 bases. This CDR3 is built from 15 residues. The germline V gene has CDR1 SGHDT and CDR2 YYEEEE. V trimming: 0 bases; J trimming: 6 bases; junction bases outside the gene matches: 5.

This clonotype has ten or more counts. The genes are TRBV7-2 and TRBJ2-5; D is perhaps TRBD1 (5 bases). Germline CDR1 reads SGHTA; CDR2 reads FQGNSA. With 6 bases removed from V and 4 bases from J, the gap between germline ends came to 12 bases. This CDR3 comprises 13 residues. The CDR3 sequence: CASSSGLRETQYF. The CDR3, as DNA: TGTGCCAGCAGTTCAGGGTTGAGAGAGACCCAGTACTTC.

The chain recombines TRBV15 with TRBJ2-3; 7 bases are shared with TRBD1. Germline CDR1 is LNHNV and CDR2 is YYDKDF (reference sequence). With 1 base clipped from V and 2 bases from J, the junction kept 3 bases outside the gene matches. The CDR3 spans 15 residues. CDR3 sequence (DNA): TGTGCCACCAGCAGAGGGGACAGAGACACAGATACGCAGTATTTT. It translates to CATSRGDRDTDTQYF.

This clonotype was seen only a few times. The V and J genes are TRBV3-1 and TRBJ1-2; D is ambiguous. The ends were cut back, 0 bases at V and 8 bases at J, with 19 bases in the middle. Germline-derived CDR1 and CDR2 are LGHDT and YNNKEL (reference sequence). There are 16 residues in the CDR3. The CDR3, as DNA: TGTGCCAGCAGCCAAGATTCTGGGGTAGGAAGTGTCGGCTACACCTTC. It is translated as CASSQDSGVGSVGYTF.

The V and J genes are TRBV18 and TRBJ1-4, with D perhaps TRBD1 (5 bases). Germline V gene data show CDR1 as KGHSH and CDR2 as LQKENI. V lost 3 bases to trimming and J lost 7 bases, with 15 bases between them. The CDR3 spans 15 residues. Here the CDR3 DNA reads TGTGCCAGCTCACCTTGGGACCGTGCAGGTGAAAAACTGTTTTTT. As protein: CASSPWDRAGEKLFF.

This clonotype was seen many times. V and J are TRBV7-2 and TRBJ1-2, with 10 bases identical to TRBD1. There are 14 residues in the CDR3. V lost 5 bases and J lost 6; bases outside the gene matches: 6. Germline V gives CDR1 SGHTA, CDR2 FQGNSA. Written as DNA, the CDR3 is TGTGCCAGCAGCCAGGGGACAGGGGAAAATGGCTACACCTTC. Translated: CASSQGTGENGYTF.

This clonotype appeared many times. CDR3 sequence (DNA): TGCAGCGTTACAGGCCTGGGCACAGATACGCAGTATTTT. Encoded protein: CSVTGLGTDTQYF. The V and J genes are TRBV29-1 and TRBJ2-3; D is possibly TRBD1 (5 bases). The CDR3 contains 13 residues. Trimming removed 5 bases at V and 1 base at J, with 10 bases between. CDR1 is SQVTM, CDR2 ANQGSEA, per germline.

This clonotype was counted ten times or more. V usage is TRBV4-1 and J usage is TRBJ2-1, with TRBD1 matching over 7 bases. This CDR3 has 14 amino acids. Germline CDR1 reads MGHRA; CDR2 reads YSYEKL. V was pared by 6 bases and J by 1 base, with 3 bases of the junction left unmatched. The CDR3 sequence: CASRRDRSYNEQFF. CDR3 sequence (DNA): TGCGCCAGCAGAAGGGACAGATCCTACAATGAGCAGTTCTTC.

This clonotype has a handful of counts. V and J are TRBV5-6 and TRBJ2-3, with D uncertain. The CDR3 runs to 14 residues. The ends were cut back, 4 bases at V and 0 bases at J, with 9 bases in the middle. In germline, CDR1 is SGHDT, CDR2 YYEEEE. CDR3 amino acids: CASSRSGSTDTQYF. As DNA, the CDR3 is TGTGCCAGCAGCCGTTCCGGGAGCACAGATACGCAGTATTTT.

This chain links TRBV4-3 with TRBJ2-2; perhaps D is TRBD1 or TRBD2 (6 bases each). Trimming shortened V by 2 bases and J by 5 bases, and 12 bases separated the two germline ends. The germline CDR1 and CDR2 sequences are LGHNA and YSLEER. This CDR3 region has 15 residues. CDR3 protein: CASSQMTGGTGELFF. In nucleotides, the CDR3 is TGCGCCAGCAGCCAAATGACAGGAGGGACCGGGGAGCTGTTTTTT.

This clonotype was picked up a small number of times. V usage is TRBV20-1 and J usage is TRBJ2-2; D may be TRBD1 (5 bases). Germline assignment: CDR1 DFQATT and CDR2 SNEGSKA (reference sequence). This CDR3 has 15 residues. V gave up 4 bases and J gave up 4 bases, with 16 bases separating them. The CDR3 loop is CSANGPGKVTGELFF. The CDR3 DNA is TGCAGTGCTAACGGACCAGGGAAAGTCACCGGGGAGCTGTTTTTT.

This clonotype was picked up many times. The rearrangement joins TRBV20-1 to TRBJ2-1, with 7 bases identical to TRBD1. The CDR3 loop spans 15 amino acids. Trimming cost V 0 bases and J 6 bases; bases outside gene matches: 8. The V gene's germline CDR1 is DFQATT and CDR2 SNEGSKA (reference sequence). The CDR3 loop is CSAREQGSFGNEQFF. The CDR3 nucleotides read TGCAGTGCTAGAGAACAGGGGTCCTTTGGCAATGAGCAGTTCTTC.

This clonotype was picked up many times. The J gene is TRBJ1-1, the V gene TRBV27, with D maybe TRBD1 (5 bases). Germline CDR1 reads MNHEY; CDR2 reads SMNVEV (reference sequence). Trimming stripped 3 bases from V and 0 bases from J, with 11 bases between. The CDR3 has 15 residues. The CDR3 sequence: CASSLGRGLNTEAFF. For the CDR3, the DNA is TGTGCCAGCAGTTTGGGGAGGGGCCTGAACACTGAAGCTTTCTTT.

In its sample, this clonotype was seen many times. The gene calls are TRBV21-1 and TRBJ2-5; TRBD2, the table's D call, was not compared with the DNA. TRBV21-1 is a pseudogene segment. The CDR3 covers 18 residues. CDR3 sequence (DNA): TGTGCCAGCAGCAAAGAGGGGGGACTAGCGGGGATCCAAGAGACCCAGTACTTC. Protein: CASSKEGGLAGIQETQYF.

This clonotype occurred many times. The J gene is TRBJ2-5, the V gene TRBV7-9, with D unclear. V dropped 5 bases and J dropped 5 bases, with 9 bases sitting between them. Germline V gives CDR1 SEHNR, CDR2 FQNEAQ (reference sequence). The CDR3 is 12 residues long. The CDR3 DNA reads as TGTGCCAGCAGCGGTGGTGGGGAGACCCAGTACTTC. Translating gives CASSGGGETQYF.

This clonotype was detected ten times or more. This chain uses TRBV24-1 with TRBJ2-5; D is unclear. V lost 0 bases to trimming and J lost 5 bases, with 9 bases between them. This CDR3 spans 14 amino acids. Germline CDR1 and CDR2: KGHDR and SFDVKD. CDR3: CATSDLTLGETQYF. The CDR3 nucleotides are TGTGCCACCAGTGATTTGACCTTGGGGGAGACCCAGTACTTC.

This clonotype turned up a few times. The chain joins TRBV20-1 to TRBJ2-5; a weak D match, TRBD2 (6 bases). Germline V lookup: CDR1 DFQATT, CDR2 SNEGSKA (reference sequence). CDR3 size: 13 residues. Trimming stripped 3 bases from V and 2 bases from J, with 10 bases between. Written as DNA, the CDR3 is TGCAGTGCTAGCCGGGAGTTTCAAGAGACCCAGTACTTC. It yields the protein CSASREFQETQYF.

In this sample, this clonotype turned up a few times. The chain combines TRBV4-2 with TRBJ2-7, with 10 bases lining up with TRBD2. With 0 bases clipped from V and 2 bases from J, the junction kept 4 bases outside the gene matches. Per the germline V gene, CDR1 is LGHNA and CDR2 is YNFKEQ. The CDR3 is 16 amino acids. CDR3 DNA: TGTGCCAGCAGCCAAGATTGGACTAGCGGACCCTACGAGCAGTACTTC. Amino acids: CASSQDWTSGPYEQYF.

This clonotype was detected only a few times. J is TRBJ1-4 and V is TRBV7-2; D not resolved. Trimming removed 3 bases at V and 5 bases at J, with 7 bases between. Germline V gene sequence: CDR1 SGHTA, CDR2 FQGNSA. The CDR3 contains 13 residues. CDR3 bases: TGTGCCAGCAGCTTCTTCGGAAATGAAAAACTGTTTTTT. Protein product: CASSFFGNEKLFF.

This clonotype has a count of ten or more. The genes are TRBV28 and TRBJ1-4; tentatively, D is TRBD1 (6 bases). Trimming took off 5 bases at V and 0 bases at J, with 10 bases between the two ends. This CDR3 spans 15 amino acids. Germline loops: CDR1 MDHEN, CDR2 SYDVKM. CDR3 DNA: TGTGCCAGCAGTCCCCGACAGGCAACTAATGAAAAACTGTTTTTT. Translated: CASSPRQATNEKLFF.

This clonotype was observed at least ten times. The V call is TRBV27, the J call TRBJ2-7, with D possibly TRBD1 on 6 matching bases. The CDR3 covers 13 residues. Germline CDR1 is MNHEY and CDR2 is SMNVEV (reference sequence). V lost 4 bases and J 3 bases, leaving 10 bases between the germline ends. Here the CDR3 reads CASSYGTFYEQYF. The CDR3 nucleotides are TGTGCCAGCAGTTACGGGACATTCTACGAGCAGTACTTC.

V gene TRBV11-2 combines with J gene TRBJ2-1; 7 bases agree with TRBD2. Unmatched junction bases numbered 23, after V lost 2 bases and J lost 4 bases. The CDR3 contains 21 residues. The germline gives CDR1 SGHAT, CDR2 FQNNGV. The CDR3 protein is CASSLPPTSSPFSVAYNEQFF. The DNA of the CDR3 is TGTGCCAGCAGCTTACCCCCGACTAGCAGCCCGTTTAGTGTAGCGTACAATGAGCAGTTCTTC.

The J gene is TRBJ2-1, the V gene TRBV20-1; 12 positions match TRBD2. The CDR3 is 16 amino acids. The V gene end was trimmed by 1 base and the J gene end by 9 bases; junction bases not matched to a gene: 10. Germline lookup yields CDR1 DFQATT and CDR2 SNEGSKA (reference sequence). In DNA form, the CDR3 reads TGCAGTGCTAGAGCCCTACTAGCGGGAGGAAGGAGTGAGCAGTTCTTC. Encoded protein: CSARALLAGGRSEQFF.

In this sample, this clonotype turned up many times. The chain joins TRBV6-2 or TRBV6-3 to TRBJ2-6; D ambiguous. This CDR3 contains 15 residues. The germline V gene has CDR1 MNHEY and CDR2 SVGEGT. V dropped 6 bases and J dropped 0 bases, with 9 bases sitting between them. CDR3 amino acids: CASRTQVSGANVLTF. The CDR3 DNA follows: TGTGCCAGCAGAACCCAGGTCTCTGGGGCCAACGTCCTGACTTTC.

This clonotype was recorded many times. The genes are TRBV12-3 or TRBV12-4 and TRBJ1-3; D is unclear. The CDR3 extends over 13 amino acids. The ends were cut back, 0 bases at V and 3 bases at J, with 3 bases in the middle. The DNA of the CDR3 is TGTGCCAGCAGTTTAGCGCTTGGAAACACCATATATTTT. As protein: CASSLALGNTIYF.